Presented here are 5 T cell receptor beta chains from one specimen sequenced in a study of monozygotic twins with inflammatory bowel disease. TCRdb reprocessed the 5' RACE reads and keeps a single row for each CDR3 protein, giving no DNA. With 150,000 to 200,000 distinct CDR3 sequences in the sample, the ten largest clones hold 6.5% to 9%. Sequenced sample: blood. The receptor set was obtained from a human donor with ulcerative colitis or Crohn's disease, or a healthy co-twin of an affected twin (not recorded which).

This chain links TRBV12-3 or TRBV12-4 with TRBJ1-2; TCRdb's D gene call, TRBD1, goes unchecked for lack of DNA. CDR3 length equals 16 residues. CDR3 amino acids: CASSQGQGHPNYGYTF.

CDR3 amino acids: CASSLTGNYGYTF. The V and J genes are TRBV12-3 or TRBV12-4 and TRBJ1-2. The CDR3 runs 13 residues.

The chain recombines TRBV20-1 with TRBJ2-3. From germline, CDR1 is DFQATT and CDR2 SNEGSKA (reference sequence). The CDR3 is made up of 16 amino acids. This chain's CDR3 is CSAMGRRNPSTDTQYF.

The rearrangement links TRBV20-1 to TRBJ2-1; the D call from TCRdb, TRBD2, cannot be confirmed without DNA. The germline V gene encodes CDR1 DFQATT and CDR2 SNEGSKA (reference sequence). The CDR3 is 13 residues long. This chain's CDR3 is CSASRGGSNEQFF.

The CDR3 here is CASSAGSGETQYF. The rearrangement links TRBV11-1 to TRBJ2-5; TCRdb's assignment of TRBD1 cannot be checked, as there is no DNA. Germline CDR1 and CDR2: SGHAT and FQDESV (reference sequence). The CDR3 has 13 amino acids.